These T cell receptor beta chains were read from a single sample in a study of blood T cell repertoires in COVID-19. Libraries were prepared by immunoSEQ multiplex PCR; TCRdb keeps only in-frame clonotypes and omits some of them. Among under 250,000 clones, approximately 83% were seen once, and the ten largest hold about 1.3%. Sequencing was carried out using PBMCs or T cells enriched from blood (not recorded which). The receptors were sampled from a woman aged 40-49 years with acute COVID-19. Each CDR3 is given with its conserved first and last residue. A D gene is named only where the DNA matches it firmly. Part of the rows lack a size; the others show once, few, many or a class for expanded clones.

abundance,v_gene,d_gene,j_gene,CDR3aa,CDR3nt
.,TRBV11-3,.,TRBJ2-1,CASSISRGSYNEQFF,TGTGCCAGCAGCATAAGTCGAGGATCCTACAATGAGCAGTTCTTC
.,TRBV5-8,TRBD1,TRBJ1-5,CASSSGADRSNQPQHF,TGTGCCAGCAGCTCCGGAGCGGACAGGAGCAATCAGCCCCAGCATTTT
.,TRBV7-2,TRBD1,TRBJ1-1,CASSSGQQGSAFF,TGTGCCAGCAGTTCAGGCCAACAGGGGTCAGCTTTCTTT
.,TRBV7-8,.,TRBJ1-4,CASRPGSQATNEKLFF,TGTGCCAGCAGACCAGGGTCCCAAGCAACTAATGAAAAACTGTTTTTT
.,TRBV15,.,TRBJ2-1,CATRSGLNNEQFF,TGTGCCACCCGAAGCGGACTAAACAATGAGCAGTTCTTC
.,TRBV2,TRBD1,TRBJ2-3,CASSDTGAGTDTQYF,TGTGCCAGCAGTGACACAGGGGCGGGCACAGATACGCAGTATTTT
.,TRBV4-1,TRBD2,TRBJ2-1,CASSQDPTSGYNEQFF,TGCGCCAGCAGCCAAGATCCCACTAGCGGGTATAATGAGCAGTTCTTC
.,TRBV3-1/TRBV3-2,TRBD2,TRBJ2-1,CASRENGGYNEQFF,TGTGCCAGCAGGGAAAACGGGGGGTACAATGAGCAGTTCTTC
.,TRBV14,TRBD2,TRBJ2-1,CASSRERGLYNEQFF,TGTGCCAGCAGCCGGGAGCGGGGCCTCTATAATGAGCAGTTCTTC
once,TRBV7-2,.,TRBJ1-5,CASSLARGGHQPQHF,TGTGCCAGCAGCTTAGCGCGGGGGGGCCACCAGCCCCAGCATTTT
.,TRBV12-3/TRBV12-4,.,TRBJ2-4,CASSLLIRNIQYF,TGTGCCAGCAGTTTACTAATTCGGAACATTCAGTACTTC